This TCR beta chain was sequenced for a study of blood T cell repertoires in COVID-19. On the study more broadly: From T cells, B-cell-depleted T cells, or PBMCs came the material, which was cDNA or gDNA.

Some clones are missing from TCRdb's copy, which holds only in-frame ones; the method was immunoSEQ multiplex PCR. The table lists about 350,000 clones, over 75% of them singletons. Self-reported history from a screening survey and questionnaire set each donor's cohort. Recovered status in Cohort 3 required two negative PCRs, clearance, or symptom resolution. This clone was found once. The sample consisted of PBMCs or T cells enriched from blood (not recorded which). This TCR derives from a woman aged 25 to 39 who had recovered from COVID-19.

The CDR3 protein is CASSFSGGYNTGELFF. DNA of the CDR3: TGTGCCAGCAGTTTTTCGGGGGGGTATAACACCGGGGAGCTGTTTTTT. This chain connects TRBV2 to TRBJ2-2, with TRBD2 matching 8 bases. Germline CDR1 and CDR2: SNHLY and FYNNEI. V was pared by 5 bases and J by 2 bases, with 7 bases of the junction left unmatched. The CDR3 sequence is 16 residues long.